The T cell receptor (beta chain) under discussion was sequenced for a study of CD8 T cells in Susac syndrome. Study-level results: Individuals included in the TCR sequencing and HLA analysis were acknowledged by the study to be relatively few in number.

As regards this clonotype: Its antigen is unidentified.

CDR3 length equals 12 residues. CDR1 SQVTM and CDR2 ANQGSEA come from the germline V gene. CD8+ and CD4+ T cells circulating in blood were sequenced for TCR beta. Negative isolation yielded CD4+ and CD8+ T cells, and FACS enriched TEMRA cells. It was with random hexamers that roughly 0.45 to 1 ug RNA was reverse transcribed. TCR beta CDR3 was amplified by immunoSEQ multiplex PCR. This amplification extended across 54 Vbeta and 13 Jbeta segments. TCRdb re-called the immunoSEQ multiplex PCR reads through MiXCR, storing one row per CDR3 protein. The table lists some 200,000 distinct CDR3 sequences, more than 85% of them singletons, with around 0.13% in the top ten.

V usage is TRBV29-1 and J usage is TRBJ2-2; 10 positions agree with TRBD2. This clonotype was obtained from a human donor with multiple sclerosis. Sequenced material: CD8+ T cells from PBMCs. The CDR3, as DNA: TGCAGTTCTAGCGGGAGTACCGGGGAGCTGTTTTTT. This codes for CSSSGSTGELFF.